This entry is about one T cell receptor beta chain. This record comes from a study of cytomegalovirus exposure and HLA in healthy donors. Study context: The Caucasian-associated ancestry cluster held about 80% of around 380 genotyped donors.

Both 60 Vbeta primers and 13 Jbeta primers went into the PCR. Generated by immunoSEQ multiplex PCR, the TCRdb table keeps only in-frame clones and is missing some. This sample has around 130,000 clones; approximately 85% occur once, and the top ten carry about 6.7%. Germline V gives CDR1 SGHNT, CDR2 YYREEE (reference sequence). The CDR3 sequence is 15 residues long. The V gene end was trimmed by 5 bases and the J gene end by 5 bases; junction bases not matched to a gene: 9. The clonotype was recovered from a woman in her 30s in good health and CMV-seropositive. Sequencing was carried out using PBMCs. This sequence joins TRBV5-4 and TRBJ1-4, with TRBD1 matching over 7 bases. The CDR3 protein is CASSRDSSTNEKLFF. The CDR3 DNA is TGTGCCAGCAGTCGGGACAGCTCTACAAATGAAAAACTGTTTTTT. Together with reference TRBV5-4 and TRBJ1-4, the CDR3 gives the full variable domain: ETGVTQSPTHLIKTRGQQVTLRCSSQSGHNTVSWYQQALGQGPQFIFQYYREEENGRGNFPPRFSGLQFPNYSSELNVNALELDDSALYLCASSRDSSTNEKLFFGSGTQLSVL.